The clone carrying this TCR gamma chain was detected only a few times. TCRdb fed the RT-PCR reads into CATT to redo clone calling. This repertoire shows thousands of gamma-chain clones, roughly a fifth found once; its top ten account for approximately 3.4%. This sample was included in a study of gamma-delta T cells after stem cell transplantation. CDR1 VINAFY and CDR2 YDVSNSKD come from the germline V gene. The CDR3 has 12 amino acids. J was trimmed by 7 bases and V by 5 bases; bases with no gene match: 8. Sequenced sample: gamma-delta T cells. This sequence originates from a human donor. It is not recorded whose cells these are; they may come from a transplant donor. The chain uses TRGV5 and TRGJ1 or TRGJ2. CDR3 DNA: TGTGCCACCTGGGCAAAACGCTATAAGAAACTCTTT. The encoded protein is CATWAKRYKKLF.